The 13 T cell receptor beta chains reported below all come from one sample, sequenced in a study of blood T cell repertoires in COVID-19. The repertoire was sequenced with immunoSEQ multiplex PCR; TCRdb's copy has only in-frame clones and lacks some. The top ten hold 5% to 6.5% of the sample, which has tens of thousands of clones, approximately 90% seen once. Sample: peripheral blood. Receptor source: a man aged 55 to 69 with acute or convalescent COVID-19.

V usage is TRBV4-2 and J usage is TRBJ1-1; weak D call: TRBD1 (5 bases). Germline V lookup: CDR1 LGHNA, CDR2 YNFKEQ. Trimming stripped 1 base from V and 5 bases from J, with 11 bases between. The CDR3 totals 14 residues. The CDR3 nucleotides are TGTGCCAGCAGCCAAGGGCTAGGGGTTACTGAAGCTTTCTTT. This encodes CASSQGLGVTEAFF.

This clone was recorded a few times. The same CDR3 also results from other DNA sequences found in this sample. CDR3 loop: CASSLGTGANTEAFF. CDR3 sequence (DNA): TGTGCCAGCTCACTTGGGACAGGGGCAAACACTGAAGCTTTCTTT. The rearrangement links TRBV18 to TRBJ1-1, with 10 nucleotides matching TRBD1. V lost 4 bases, J lost 2 bases, and 4 bases stayed unmatched. The CDR3 loop spans 15 amino acids. In germline, CDR1 is KGHSH, CDR2 LQKENI.

The chain carries TRBV9 and TRBJ2-1; D is unresolved. The CDR3 is made up of 15 amino acids. Between the trimmed V and J ends, which lost 4 bases and 7 bases, there was a span of 18 bases. Germline V gene lookup returns CDR1 SGDLS and CDR2 YYNGEE. DNA for the CDR3: TGTGCCAGCAGCCGAGAGGTGCTCCTGCGAAATGAGCAGTTCTTC. Encoded protein: CASSREVLLRNEQFF.

This clone has only one observation. V usage is TRBV19 and J usage is TRBJ2-1; TRBD2 matches at 10 bases. The trim removed 8 bases at V and 8 bases at J, leaving 18 bases unmatched. The CDR3 sequence is 17 residues long. CDR1 and CDR2 (germline): LNHDA, SQIVND (reference sequence). The CDR3 DNA reads TGTGCCAGTTCAAATCTCAAGTTTAAGCGGGGGGGCGATGAGCAGTTCTTC. It codes for CASSNLKFKRGGDEQFF.

The genes are TRBV7-2 and TRBJ2-1, with 13 bases lining up with TRBD2. CDR3 length equals 16 residues. V lost 4 bases and J lost 6; bases outside the gene matches: 6. CDR1 and CDR2 (germline): SGHTA, FQGNSA. CDR3 bases: TGTGCCAGCAGCTGGCCCGGGACTAGCGGGACCAATGAGCAGTTCTTC. The encoded protein is CASSWPGTSGTNEQFF.

CDR3 nucleotides: TGTGCCAGCAGTTACGGGACAAACTATGGCTACACCTTC. It encodes CASSYGTNYGYTF. The chain recombines TRBV6-5 with TRBJ1-2; tentatively, D is TRBD1 (6 bases). V lost 2 bases and J lost 2, with 6 bases in between. Per the germline V gene, CDR1 is MNHEY and CDR2 is SVGAGI. The CDR3 has 13 residues.

Concerning this clone itself: One end of the junction fails to match germline, which may point to a read error. The chain combines TRBV20-1 with TRBJ1-1; weak D call: TRBD1 (6 bases). The V gene's germline CDR1 is DFQATT and CDR2 SNEGSKA (reference sequence). This CDR3 is 11 amino acids long. The CDR3 is CSAAVITGHSF. The CDR3 DNA is TGCAGTGCGGCAGTCATTACGGGACACTCATTT.

The V call is TRBV27, the J call TRBJ2-6; 7 positions match TRBD1. CDR3 length: 16 residues. Germline CDR1 and CDR2: MNHEY and SMNVEV (reference sequence). The ends lost 4 bases at V and 3 bases at J; junction bases unmatched: 6. The CDR3 spells CASSSKGGRGANVLTF. The CDR3 DNA reads TGTGCCAGCAGTTCGAAAGGGGGCCGTGGGGCCAACGTCCTGACTTTC.

The genes are TRBV3-1 (or the pseudogene TRBV3-2) and TRBJ2-1; TRBD2 might be the D (6 bases). V was pared by 1 base and J by 2 bases, with 12 bases between. CDR3 size: 16 residues. The germline CDR1 and CDR2 sequences are LGHDT and YNNKEL (reference sequence). The DNA of the CDR3 is TGTGCCAGCAGCCAAGGTCTTAGCGGTCCCTACAATGAGCAGTTCTTC. Translating it yields CASSQGLSGPYNEQFF.

The rearrangement uses TRBV6-5 and TRBJ2-1; tentative D call: TRBD2 (6 bases). The CDR3 contains 15 residues. CDR1 is MNHEY, CDR2 SVGAGI, per germline. V lost 3 bases and J 6 bases, leaving 15 bases between the germline ends. CDR3 region: CASSYLGGESNEQFF. CDR3 in DNA: TGTGCCAGCAGTTATTTGGGGGGTGAGAGCAATGAGCAGTTCTTC.

The chain carries TRBV27 and TRBJ1-2, with D perhaps TRBD1 (6 bases). The CDR3 is made up of 12 amino acids. Germline lookup yields CDR1 MNHEY and CDR2 SMNVEV (reference sequence). Trimming shortened V by 5 bases and J by 8 bases, and 12 bases separated the two germline ends. The CDR3 bases are TGTGCCAGCAGTCAAGCTGGGGGCGGCTACACCTTC. It yields the protein CASSQAGGGYTF.

This clone was found once. V usage is TRBV4-1 and J usage is TRBJ1-2; TRBD1 is a possible D gene (6 bases). Germline loops: CDR1 MGHRA, CDR2 YSYEKL. The V end lost 3 bases, the J end lost 3 bases, and 14 bases lay between the germline ends. The CDR3 has 15 amino acids. This chain's CDR3 is CASSHAGAGDYGYTF. CDR3 DNA: TGCGCCAGCAGCCATGCGGGGGCTGGTGACTATGGCTACACCTTC.

V and J are TRBV2 and TRBJ1-5; D not resolved. The germline gives CDR1 SNHLY, CDR2 FYNNEI. The CDR3 loop spans 16 amino acids. The germline V and J ends were trimmed by 6 bases and 2 bases, with 17 bases remaining between them. The CDR3 protein is CASSDSTRLRNQPQHF. In DNA form, the CDR3 reads TGTGCCAGCAGCGATAGTACGCGTCTGCGCAATCAGCCCCAGCATTTT.